This T cell receptor (beta chain) was profiled in a study of cytomegalovirus exposure and HLA in healthy donors. Study background: Genetic ancestry analysis placed around four fifths of the 398 donors that were genotyped in the Caucasian-associated cluster.

The primer mix had 60 Vbeta and 13 Jbeta primers. TCRdb's table, derived via immunoSEQ multiplex PCR, lists solely in-frame clones and lacks some. The profile shows more than 100,000 clones, approximately 84% of them singletons. The ends lost 10 bases at V and 1 base at J; junction bases unmatched: 6. CDR1 SNHLY and CDR2 FYNNEI come from the germline V gene. The CDR3 totals 13 residues. Sequencing input: PBMCs. The chain carries TRBV2 and TRBJ2-7, with 8 bases matching TRBD1. The receptor's source is a man aged 50 to 60 in good health and CMV-seronegative. CDR3 loop: CATGQERSYEQYF. CDR3 sequence (DNA): TGTGCCACGGGACAGGAGAGGTCCTACGAGCAGTACTTC.